This T cell receptor (beta chain) appears in the sequencing data of a study of T cells in Graves' hyperthyroidism and ophthalmopathy. Researchers took RNA transcripts and amplified the TCR beta CDR3 regions from them. HTBI primers were the set used in a first-round RT-PCR of the TCR CDR3. TCRdb re-analysed the multiplex PCR reads in MiXCR, keeping a single row per CDR3 protein. Counted here are about 840,000 distinct CDR3 sequences, 38% occurring once; the ten biggest clones make up 8.9%. In patients aged 18 to 65, hyperthyroidism was newly diagnosed, with duration under 2 months. Uncontrolled infection, other autoimmune disease, pregnancy or lactation excluded patients. Source material for PBMCs was 10 ml fresh peripheral blood. Germline values: CDR1 LNHDA, CDR2 SQIVND (reference sequence). J was trimmed by 3 bases and V by 5 bases; bases with no gene match: 6. There are 16 residues in the CDR3.

The material sequenced was blood. The chain couples TRBV19 to TRBJ2-2, with 10 bases fitting TRBD1. This TCR came from a man aged 18 to 29 with Graves' hyperthyroidism. The DNA of the CDR3 is TGTGCCAGTAGTGTTGACAGGGGGCTCGACACCGGGGAGCTGTTTTTT. It encodes CASSVDRGLDTGELFF.